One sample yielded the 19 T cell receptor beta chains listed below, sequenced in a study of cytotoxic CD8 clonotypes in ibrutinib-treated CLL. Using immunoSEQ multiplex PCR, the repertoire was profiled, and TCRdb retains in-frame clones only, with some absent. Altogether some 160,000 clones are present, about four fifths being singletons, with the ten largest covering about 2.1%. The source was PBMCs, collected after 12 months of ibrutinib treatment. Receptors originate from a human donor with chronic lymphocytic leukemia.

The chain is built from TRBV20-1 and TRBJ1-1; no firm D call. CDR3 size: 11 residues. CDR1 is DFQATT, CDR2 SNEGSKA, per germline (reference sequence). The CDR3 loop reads CLTRTNTEAFF. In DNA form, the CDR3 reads TGCCTAACCCGAACGAACACTGAAGCTTTCTTT.

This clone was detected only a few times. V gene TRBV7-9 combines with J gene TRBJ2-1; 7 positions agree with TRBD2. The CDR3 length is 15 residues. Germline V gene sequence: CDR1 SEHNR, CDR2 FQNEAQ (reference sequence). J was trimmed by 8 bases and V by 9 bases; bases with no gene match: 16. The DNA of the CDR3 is TGTGCCAGTACTAGGCAGCGGGGCCAGTCGGATGAGCAGTTCTTC. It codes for CASTRQRGQSDEQFF.

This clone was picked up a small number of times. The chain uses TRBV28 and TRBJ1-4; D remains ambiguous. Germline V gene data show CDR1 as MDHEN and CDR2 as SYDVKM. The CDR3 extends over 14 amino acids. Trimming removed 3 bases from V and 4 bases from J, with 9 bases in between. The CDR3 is CASSLVEFNEKLFF. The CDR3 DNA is TGTGCCAGCAGTTTGGTGGAATTTAATGAAAAACTGTTTTTT.

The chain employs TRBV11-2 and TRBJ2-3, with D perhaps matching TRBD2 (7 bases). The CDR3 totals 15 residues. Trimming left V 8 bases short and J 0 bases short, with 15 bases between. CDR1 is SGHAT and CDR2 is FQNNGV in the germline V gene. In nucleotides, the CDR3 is TGTGCCAGCGCCTGGGGGGGGCACAGCACAGATACGCAGTATTTT. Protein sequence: CASAWGGHSTDTQYF.

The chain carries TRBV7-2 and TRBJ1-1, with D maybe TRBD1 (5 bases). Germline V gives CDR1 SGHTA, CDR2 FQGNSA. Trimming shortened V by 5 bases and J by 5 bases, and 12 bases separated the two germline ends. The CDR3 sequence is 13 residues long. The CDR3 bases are TGTGCCAGCAGCGCCCAGGGCAGGACTGAAGCTTTCTTT. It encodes CASSAQGRTEAFF.

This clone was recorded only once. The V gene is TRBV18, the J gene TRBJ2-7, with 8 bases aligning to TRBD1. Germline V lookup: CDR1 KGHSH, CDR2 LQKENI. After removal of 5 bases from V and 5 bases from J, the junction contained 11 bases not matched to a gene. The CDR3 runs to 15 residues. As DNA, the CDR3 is TGTGCCAGCTCATCGACAGGGGCAGTAGTTCACGAGCAGTACTTC. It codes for CASSSTGAVVHEQYF.

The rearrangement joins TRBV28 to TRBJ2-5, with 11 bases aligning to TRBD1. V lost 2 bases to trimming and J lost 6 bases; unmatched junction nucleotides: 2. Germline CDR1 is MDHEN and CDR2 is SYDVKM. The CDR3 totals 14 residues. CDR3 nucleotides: TGTGCCAGCAGTTTAGGGACAGGGGGGCAGACCCAGTACTTC. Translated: CASSLGTGGQTQYF.

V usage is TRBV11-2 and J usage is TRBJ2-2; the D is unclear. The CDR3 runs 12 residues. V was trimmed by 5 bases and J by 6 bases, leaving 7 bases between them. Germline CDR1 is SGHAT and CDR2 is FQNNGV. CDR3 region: CASSRPPGELFF. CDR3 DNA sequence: TGTGCCAGCAGCCGACCACCCGGGGAGCTGTTTTTT.

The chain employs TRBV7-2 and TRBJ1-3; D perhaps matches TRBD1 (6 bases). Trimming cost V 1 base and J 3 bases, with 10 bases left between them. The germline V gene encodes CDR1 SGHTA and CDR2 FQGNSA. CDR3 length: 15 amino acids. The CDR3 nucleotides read TGTGCCAGCAGCTTAGGCGGGGGGCTTGGAAACACCATATATTTT. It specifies CASSLGGGLGNTIYF.

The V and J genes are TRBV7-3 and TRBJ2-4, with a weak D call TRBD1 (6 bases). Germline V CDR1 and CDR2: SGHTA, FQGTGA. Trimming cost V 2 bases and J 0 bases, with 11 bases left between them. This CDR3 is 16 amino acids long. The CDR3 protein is CASSLCTGKAKNIQYF. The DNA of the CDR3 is TGTGCCAGCAGCTTATGTACAGGGAAAGCCAAAAACATTCAGTACTTC.

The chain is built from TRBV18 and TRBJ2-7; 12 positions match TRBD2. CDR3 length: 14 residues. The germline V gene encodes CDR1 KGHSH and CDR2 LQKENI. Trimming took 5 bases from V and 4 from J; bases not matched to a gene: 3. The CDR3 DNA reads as TGTGCCAGCTCAGAGACTAGCGGGAGATACGAGCAGTACTTC. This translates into CASSETSGRYEQYF.

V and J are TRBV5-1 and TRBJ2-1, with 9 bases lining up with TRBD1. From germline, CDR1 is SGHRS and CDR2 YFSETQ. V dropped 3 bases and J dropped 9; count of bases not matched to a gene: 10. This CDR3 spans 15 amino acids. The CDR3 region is CASSSGQGLGREQFF. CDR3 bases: TGCGCCAGCAGCTCCGGACAGGGGTTAGGCCGTGAGCAGTTCTTC.

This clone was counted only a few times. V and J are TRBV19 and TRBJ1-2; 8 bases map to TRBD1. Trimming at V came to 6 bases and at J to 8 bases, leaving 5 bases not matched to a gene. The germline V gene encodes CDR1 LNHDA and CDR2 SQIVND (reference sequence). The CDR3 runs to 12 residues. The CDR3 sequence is CASSRTGFGYTF. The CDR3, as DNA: TGTGCCAGTAGCCGGACAGGGTTCGGCTACACCTTC.

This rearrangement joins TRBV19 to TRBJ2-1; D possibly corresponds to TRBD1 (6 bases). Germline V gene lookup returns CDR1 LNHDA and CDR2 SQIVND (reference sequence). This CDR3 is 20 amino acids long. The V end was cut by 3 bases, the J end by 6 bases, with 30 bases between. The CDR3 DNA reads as TGTGCCAGTAGTATTCCCAGGGGTCGTGGGGTTACAAGAGGTGCCAATGAGCAGTTCTTC. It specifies CASSIPRGRGVTRGANEQFF.

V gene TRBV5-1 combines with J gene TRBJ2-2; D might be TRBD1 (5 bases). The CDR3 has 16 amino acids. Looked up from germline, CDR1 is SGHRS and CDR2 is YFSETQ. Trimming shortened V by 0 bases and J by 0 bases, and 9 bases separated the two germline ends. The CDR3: CASSLGRAANTGELFF. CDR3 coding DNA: TGCGCCAGCAGCTTGGGCAGGGCCGCGAACACCGGGGAGCTGTTTTTT.

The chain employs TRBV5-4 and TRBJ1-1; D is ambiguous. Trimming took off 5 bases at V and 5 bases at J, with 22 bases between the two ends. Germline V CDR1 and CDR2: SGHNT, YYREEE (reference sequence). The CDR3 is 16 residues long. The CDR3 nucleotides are TGTGCCAGCAGTCCCCAGAACCGGGGAATGGGGACTGAAGCTTTCTTT. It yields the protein CASSPQNRGMGTEAFF.

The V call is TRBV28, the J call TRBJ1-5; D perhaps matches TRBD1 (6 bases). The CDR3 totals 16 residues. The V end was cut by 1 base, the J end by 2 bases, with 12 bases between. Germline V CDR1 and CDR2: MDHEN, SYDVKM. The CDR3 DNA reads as TGTGCCAGCAGTTTATCCGGGGGCTTCGGCAATCAGCCCCAGCATTTT. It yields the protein CASSLSGGFGNQPQHF.

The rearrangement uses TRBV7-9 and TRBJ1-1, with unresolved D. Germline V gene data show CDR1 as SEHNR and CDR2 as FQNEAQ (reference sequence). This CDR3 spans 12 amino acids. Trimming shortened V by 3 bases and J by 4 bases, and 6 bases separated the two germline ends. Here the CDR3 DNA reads TGTGCCAGCAGCTTCCCGTCCACTGAAGCTTTCTTT. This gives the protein CASSFPSTEAFF.

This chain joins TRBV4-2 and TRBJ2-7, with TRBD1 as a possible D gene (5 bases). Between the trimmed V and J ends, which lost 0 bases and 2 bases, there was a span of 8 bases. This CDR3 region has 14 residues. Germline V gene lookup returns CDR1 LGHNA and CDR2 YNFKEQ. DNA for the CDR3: TGTGCCAGCAGCCAAGAACGGACAACCTACGAGCAGTACTTC. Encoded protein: CASSQERTTYEQYF.